The entry that follows covers one T cell receptor (beta chain) sequence. Which antigen it targets is not known. Per-base qualities were not stored, and no clone one base away is much larger. What this sample's treatment or condition label stands for: allogeneic hematopoietic cell transplantation with graft depleted of TCRalphabeta T cells and CD19 B cells. The children who served as transplant recipients had been given grafts of TCRalphabeta/CD19-depleted allogeneic hematopoietic cells. Library preparation used PCR. Sequencing relied on an Illumina HiSeq 2500. TCR libraries were prepared with molecular barcoding, using unique molecular identifiers to normalize TCRbeta repertoire quantification. TCRdb cleaned the public reads at Q25 with fastp, built clones with MiXCR and kept in-frame beta chains. Rows merge per CDR3 protein into single entries with the most common DNA and genes. A total of roughly 350,000 distinct CDR3 sequences appear in this sample, roughly 17% of them only once. 35% to 50% of the sample belongs to the ten largest clones.

This specimen belongs to a study of T-cell reconstitution after alpha-beta-depleted transplantation in children (dated by TCRdb to the mid-2010s). Describing the broader study: T-cell immune reconstitution after TCRalphabeta/CD19-depleted allogeneic hematopoietic cell transplantation in children was quantitatively tracked in the study by means of TCR repertoire profiling.

What the work shows at the level of the full study, not this receptor alone: In some patients, the high TCRbeta diversity seen at day 60 was put down to recipient T cells and intrathymic progenitors that had survived conditioning. Hyperexpanded clone frequencies declined over subsequent months; after one year, T-cell counts and TCRbeta diversity were mostly attributed to newly produced T cells. The apparently early alphabetaT-cell count recovery about two months after transplant was reportedly dependent on only several hundred rapidly expanded clones derived from non-depleted graft cells.

The CDR3 has 18 amino acids, counting the end cysteine and phenylalanine. CDR3 DNA is the only sequence kept; it has 54 bases, read in frame from the first base. Sequences were derived from PBMCs, mostly from graft donor cells, sampled 360 days after TCRalphabeta/CD19-depleted stem cell transplant. This receptor was identified in a male patient under 10 years old who had a stem cell transplant for acute lymphoblastic leukemia, so the T cells may come from the graft donor. The chain is assembled from TRBV21-1 and TRBJ2-5; the table assigns TRBD2, which was not confirmed against the DNA. TRBV21-1 is shown as a pseudogene. The DNA sequence reads TGTGCCAGCAGCAAAGAGGGCCGGGAGGAGCGGGCCCGCGGGACCCAGTACTTC. The resulting protein is CASSKEGREERARGTQYF.